These 14 T cell receptor beta chains were all obtained from the same sample, sequenced in a study of radiation and T cells in renal cell carcinoma. Time point denoted: blood 4 weeks post-SBRT, at nephrectomy. The treatment here: 15 Gy SBRT to primary tumor, nephrectomy 4 weeks later. Here immunoSEQ multiplex PCR was the method, and the copy in TCRdb shows in-frame clones only, minus some. The sample contains just over 95,000 clones, approximately 80% of which appear only once. The sample consisted of blood, taken from a patient whose treatment included radiotherapy and nephrectomy. Receptor source: a man in his 60s with renal cell carcinoma.

This chain connects TRBV6-1 to TRBJ1-2; a weak D match, TRBD1 (6 bases). The germline V and J ends were trimmed by 3 bases and 4 bases, with 12 bases remaining between them. The CDR3 totals 14 residues. Per germline, CDR1 MNHNS and CDR2 SASEGT. The CDR3 loop reads CASSDSGEIYGYTF. DNA for the CDR3: TGTGCCAGCAGTGACTCAGGGGAAATCTATGGCTACACCTTC.

V usage is TRBV11-1 and J usage is TRBJ2-7; D call uncertain. The CDR3 is 14 residues long. Per the germline V gene, CDR1 is SGHAT and CDR2 is FQDESV (reference sequence). V was clipped by 5 bases and J by 3 bases, with 14 bases between them. The CDR3 coding sequence is TGTGCCAGCAGCCGACGACGGGCCGACTACGAGCAGTACTTC. It encodes CASSRRRADYEQYF.

The rearrangement uses TRBV6-1 and TRBJ2-6; 7 bases agree with TRBD1. The CDR3 totals 15 residues. After removal of 4 bases from V and 2 bases from J, the junction contained 2 bases not matched to a gene. Germline V gene data show CDR1 as MNHNS and CDR2 as SASEGT. CDR3 DNA sequence: TGTGCCAGCAGTGTCAGGGGGACTGGGGCCAACGTCCTGACTTTC. This codes for CASSVRGTGANVLTF.

The gene calls are TRBV11-2 and TRBJ1-5, with 7 bases that match TRBD1. Germline values: CDR1 SGHAT, CDR2 FQNNGV. This CDR3 has 15 amino acids. The V segment lost 2 bases and the J segment 4 bases; nucleotides outside the gene matches: 5. The CDR3 spells CASSLTGTENQPQHF. In nucleotides, the CDR3 is TGTGCCAGCAGCTTAACCGGGACAGAGAATCAGCCCCAGCATTTT. The whole variable domain, remainder taken from reference TRBV11-2 and TRBJ1-5, is EAGVAQSPRYKIIEKRQSVAFWCNPISGHATLYWYQQILGQGPKLLIQFQNNGVVDDSQLPKDRFSAERLKGVDSTLKIQPAKLEDSAVYLCASSLTGTENQPQHFGDGTRLSIL.

The DNA of the CDR3 is TGTGCCAGTAGTACGACAGGGGGCCGAAATGAGCAGTTCTTC. It specifies CASSTTGGRNEQFF. The V call is TRBV19, the J call TRBJ2-1; TRBD1 aligns across 10 bases. The V and J ends lost 4 bases and 7 bases, in that order; junction bases with no gene match: 4. The germline V gene has CDR1 LNHDA and CDR2 SQIVND (reference sequence). CDR3 size: 14 residues.

The chain carries TRBV10-3 and TRBJ2-3; a possible D gene is TRBD2 (6 bases). Trimming took off 6 bases at V and 5 bases at J, with 12 bases between the two ends. This CDR3 contains 13 residues. Germline CDR1 is ENHRY and CDR2 is SYGVKD. The CDR3 loop reads CAIRKPGGDTQYF. Written as DNA, the CDR3 is TGTGCCATCAGGAAGCCCGGGGGAGATACGCAGTATTTT.

This rearrangement joins TRBV10-3 to TRBJ1-2, with D perhaps matching TRBD1 (5 bases). Germline V gene sequence: CDR1 ENHRY, CDR2 SYGVKD. The CDR3 has 14 amino acids. Trimming removed 3 bases at V and 2 bases at J, with 10 bases between. The CDR3 DNA is TGTGCCATCAGTGATAGAGGGGCCAACTATGGCTACACCTTC. Translating gives CAISDRGANYGYTF.

This clone has only one observation. The rearrangement uses TRBV9 and TRBJ2-1, with 9 bases matching TRBD2. This CDR3 has 17 residues. The germline V gene encodes CDR1 SGDLS and CDR2 YYNGEE. J was trimmed by 4 bases and V by 3 bases; bases with no gene match: 11. The CDR3 here is CASSGLAGNGGYNEQFF. CDR3 nucleotide sequence: TGTGCCAGCAGCGGGCTAGCGGGAAACGGGGGATACAATGAGCAGTTCTTC.

The CDR3 loop reads CASSFSRITGELFF. The DNA for the CDR3 is TGTGCCAGCAGTTTCTCGCGGATCACCGGGGAGCTGTTTTTT. The rearrangement links TRBV27 to TRBJ2-2, with D uncertain. The germline V gene has CDR1 MNHEY and CDR2 SMNVEV (reference sequence). Trimming removed 3 bases at V and 4 bases at J, with 9 bases between. The CDR3 has 14 amino acids.

The chain has TRBV29-1 and TRBJ2-1, with D perhaps matching TRBD1 (6 bases). Germline CDR1 reads SQVTM; CDR2 reads ANQGSEA. V was cut by 7 bases and J by 9 bases, with 16 bases left in between. The CDR3 extends over 12 amino acids. The CDR3 DNA sequence: TGCAGCGCGAAACAGGGAGAGGGTGAGCAGTTCTTC. The encoded protein is CSAKQGEGEQFF.

CDR3 sequence (DNA): TGTGCCAGCAGTGAAGGCCCGCTGACAGGGATGAAACTGTTTTTT. Translated: CASSEGPLTGMKLFF. This sequence joins TRBV6-1 and TRBJ1-4; 7 nucleotides agree with TRBD1. Germline V gene lookup returns CDR1 MNHNS and CDR2 SASEGT. Trimming removed 1 base from V and 11 bases from J; junction bases left unmatched: 10. The CDR3 has 15 amino acids.

This chain joins TRBV29-1 and TRBJ1-1; TRBD1 is a possible D gene (5 bases). V lost 5 bases, J lost 10 bases, and 23 bases lay in between. The CDR3 runs 14 residues. Germline V lookup: CDR1 SQVTM, CDR2 ANQGSEA. Here the CDR3 reads CSVQGSGDGLGAFF. Written as DNA, the CDR3 is TGCAGCGTTCAGGGATCGGGGGACGGTCTGGGAGCTTTCTTT.

This clone was found once. This chain uses TRBV7-9 with TRBJ2-2; 8 bases fit TRBD2. The germline V gene has CDR1 SEHNR and CDR2 FQNEAQ (reference sequence). The junction had 11 bases not matched to a gene; V was cut back by 5 bases and J by 6 bases. This CDR3 is built from 16 residues. The CDR3 DNA follows: TGTGCCAGCAGCCCCGTCAGCGGGAGAAGTCCCGGGGAGCTGTTTTTT. This gives the protein CASSPVSGRSPGELFF.

J is TRBJ1-6 and V is TRBV2; 8 nucleotides match TRBD1. The CDR3 consists of 14 residues. V dropped 6 bases and J dropped 5; count of bases not matched to a gene: 3. Germline CDR1 SNHLY, CDR2 FYNNEI. CDR3 bases: TGTGCCAGCAGGCCGGACAGGGATAATTCACCCCTCCACTTT. Its protein is CASRPDRDNSPLHF.